Shown below are 19 T cell receptor beta chains from a single sample sequenced in a study of blood T cell repertoires in COVID-19. Assay used: immunoSEQ multiplex PCR; TCRdb lists only in-frame clones, some missing. The repertoire has about 400,000 clones, just under 90% of them found once; the top ten carry about 1.7%. Sequenced material: PBMCs or T cells enriched from blood (not recorded which). The receptor set was obtained from a woman aged 25 to 39 who had recovered from COVID-19.

V and J are TRBV5-4 and TRBJ2-2, with D unresolved. The CDR3 extends over 14 amino acids. Germline-derived CDR1 and CDR2 are SGHNT and YYREEE (reference sequence). Trimming stripped 2 bases from V and 2 bases from J, with 7 bases between. The CDR3 sequence is CASSFTVNTGELFF. As DNA, the CDR3 is TGTGCCAGCAGCTTTACAGTTAACACCGGGGAGCTGTTTTTT.

The chain recombines TRBV10-3 with TRBJ2-5, with 12 bases matching TRBD1. The CDR3 has 15 residues. Losses at the gene ends were 3 bases for V and 4 bases for J; bases not matched to a gene: 3. CDR1 is ENHRY and CDR2 is SYGVKD in the germline V gene. This CDR3 reads CAISEGTGGGETQYF. The CDR3 DNA sequence: TGTGCCATCAGTGAAGGGACAGGGGGCGGAGAGACCCAGTACTTC.

This clone was picked up a small number of times. The CDR3 DNA sequence: TGTGCCAGCAGTTACTCGAATGGCGGGAGGGGCTCCACGATAATTGCGGATACGCAGTATTTT. Its translation: CASSYSNGGRGSTIIADTQYF. The V gene is TRBV6-2 or TRBV6-3, the J gene TRBJ2-3, with 9 bases that match TRBD2. The CDR3 length is 21 residues. After removal of 0 bases from V and 6 bases from J, the junction contained 22 bases not matched to a gene. CDR1 is MNHEY, CDR2 SVGEGT, per germline.

A single count supports this clone. Other DNA sequences in the sample encode the same CDR3. V is TRBV19 and J is TRBJ2-2; tentative D call: TRBD1 (5 bases). The CDR3 is made up of 13 amino acids. Trimming pared 3 bases from V and 6 bases from J, leaving 8 bases between. CDR1 and CDR2 (germline): LNHDA, SQIVND (reference sequence). CDR3 in DNA: TGTGCCAGTAGTATTGGCAGGGCCGGGGAGCTGTTTTTT. Its protein is CASSIGRAGELFF.

The CDR3 sequence is CASSGRGLAGGGEQFF. CDR3 bases: TGCGCCAGCAGTGGCCGGGGACTAGCGGGAGGGGGTGAGCAGTTCTTC. This chain uses TRBV10-2 with TRBJ2-1, with 16 positions matching TRBD2. The CDR3 is 16 amino acids. Germline V gene sequence: CDR1 WSHSY, CDR2 SAAADI. Trimming cost V 4 bases and J 9 bases; bases outside gene matches: 6.

The V call is TRBV18, the J call TRBJ1-1; no reliable D call. Germline values: CDR1 KGHSH, CDR2 LQKENI. CDR3 length equals 13 residues. V lost 2 bases and J 5 bases, leaving 9 bases between the germline ends. The CDR3 DNA follows: TGTGCCAGCTCACCAAGTCGGGGTACTGAAGCTTTCTTT. Encoded protein: CASSPSRGTEAFF.

The V call is TRBV18, the J call TRBJ2-5; D not certain. V was clipped by 6 bases and J by 9 bases, with 14 bases between them. The germline V gene has CDR1 KGHSH and CDR2 LQKENI. This CDR3 contains 12 residues. The CDR3 here is CASSPLRESQYF. The CDR3 coding sequence is TGTGCCAGCTCTCCCCTCCGTGAGTCCCAGTACTTC.

The chain uses TRBV28 and TRBJ1-1; 8 bases fit TRBD1. Trimming took 5 bases from V and 10 from J; bases not matched to a gene: 9. The V gene's germline CDR1 is MDHEN and CDR2 SYDVKM. The CDR3 has 13 residues. CDR3 nucleotide sequence: TGTGCCAGCAGTCCGGGGGACAGGTTTGGAGCTTTCTTT. Its translation: CASSPGDRFGAFF.

This clone was counted once. This CDR3 reads CASSLDPPLSNQPQHF. The CDR3 DNA follows: TGTGCCAGCAGTCTAGACCCCCCCCTTAGCAATCAGCCCCAGCATTTT. This sequence joins TRBV28 and TRBJ1-5; D unresolved. V was shortened by 5 bases and J by 0 bases, with 14 bases between the two germline ends. Germline values: CDR1 MDHEN, CDR2 SYDVKM. CDR3 length equals 16 residues.

The CDR3, as DNA: TGTGCCACCAGTGACCGAATACAGGGGACAGATACGCAGTATTTT. Encoded protein: CATSDRIQGTDTQYF. V gene TRBV24-1 combines with J gene TRBJ2-3; 7 bases are shared with TRBD1. The CDR3 is 15 amino acids. The V and J ends lost 4 bases and 3 bases, in that order; junction bases with no gene match: 6. CDR1 is KGHDR and CDR2 is SFDVKD in the germline V gene.

Only a few counts were recorded for this clone. J is TRBJ1-1 and V is TRBV5-1; TRBD1 matches at 7 bases. The CDR3 sequence is 15 residues long. V shed 4 bases, J shed 0 bases, and the junction held 6 bases outside the gene matches. Per germline, CDR1 SGHRS and CDR2 YFSETQ. CDR3 residues: CASSPETGLNTEAFF. DNA of the CDR3: TGCGCCAGCAGCCCGGAGACAGGGTTGAACACTGAAGCTTTCTTT.

CDR3 sequence reads: CATSRGWGQGDQPQHF. Here the CDR3 DNA reads TGTGCCACCAGCAGAGGATGGGGACAGGGTGATCAGCCCCAGCATTTT. The chain recombines TRBV15 with TRBJ1-5; TRBD1 matches 9 bases. CDR3 length equals 16 residues. The V gene end was trimmed by 1 base and the J gene end by 5 bases; junction bases not matched to a gene: 6. CDR1 LNHNV and CDR2 YYDKDF come from the germline V gene (reference sequence).

This chain connects TRBV19 to TRBJ2-7; D may be TRBD2 (6 bases). Germline V gene sequence: CDR1 LNHDA, CDR2 SQIVND (reference sequence). This CDR3 region has 13 residues. V was shortened by 4 bases and J by 3 bases, with 10 bases between the two germline ends. CDR3 in amino acids: CASSTGTLYEQYF. As DNA, the CDR3 is TGTGCCAGTAGTACCGGGACTCTCTACGAGCAGTACTTC.

This clone showed up just a few times. This rearrangement joins TRBV4-3 to TRBJ2-6; TRBD1 is a possible D gene (6 bases). CDR1 and CDR2 (germline): LGHNA, YSLEER. CDR3 size: 16 residues. V lost 0 bases and J lost 1, with 7 bases in between. The CDR3 is CASSQDGTSGANVLTF. The DNA of the CDR3 is TGCGCCAGCAGCCAAGATGGGACATCTGGGGCCAACGTCCTGACTTTC.

V gene TRBV7-2 combines with J gene TRBJ2-1, with TRBD1 matching over 8 bases. With 5 bases clipped from V and 6 bases from J, the junction kept 6 bases outside the gene matches. The CDR3 covers 14 residues. CDR1 is SGHTA, CDR2 FQGNSA, per germline. CDR3 loop: CASSNGQGSNEQFF. The CDR3 DNA sequence: TGTGCCAGCAGCAACGGACAGGGCAGCAATGAGCAGTTCTTC.

The V call is TRBV30, the J call TRBJ2-1; a weak D match, TRBD1 (6 bases). CDR3 length equals 14 residues. V was cut by 0 bases and J by 12 bases, with 18 bases left in between. Germline-derived CDR1 and CDR2 are GTSNPN and SVGIG (reference sequence). CDR3 residues: CAWSVLQGSGWQFF. In DNA, the CDR3 is TGTGCCTGGAGTGTACTTCAGGGGTCGGGGTGGCAGTTCTTC.

The chain joins TRBV29-1 to TRBJ1-2; D might be TRBD1 (6 bases). Germline CDR1 reads SQVTM; CDR2 reads ANQGSEA. The CDR3 consists of 14 residues. The V end lost 6 bases, the J end lost 4 bases, and 18 bases lay between the germline ends. The CDR3 sequence: CSVGGEGLSYGYTF. As DNA, the CDR3 is TGCAGCGTAGGGGGAGAAGGGCTCAGCTATGGCTACACCTTC.

In DNA, the CDR3 is TGTGCCAGCGCGGTAGCGTGGGGCGGGGAGCTGTTTTTT. Protein: CASAVAWGGELFF. V and J are TRBV28 and TRBJ2-2, with a weak D call TRBD2 (5 bases). V was pared by 8 bases and J by 7 bases, with 14 bases between. Germline CDR1 reads MDHEN; CDR2 reads SYDVKM. This CDR3 is built from 13 residues.

The rearrangement uses TRBV7-2 and TRBJ1-4, with D unresolved. V was cut by 5 bases and J by 0 bases, with 13 bases left in between. Germline CDR1 is SGHTA and CDR2 is FQGNSA. CDR3 length equals 16 residues. The CDR3 here is CASSPVPIATNEKLFF. The CDR3 bases are TGTGCCAGCAGCCCTGTTCCTATTGCAACTAATGAAAAACTGTTTTTT.